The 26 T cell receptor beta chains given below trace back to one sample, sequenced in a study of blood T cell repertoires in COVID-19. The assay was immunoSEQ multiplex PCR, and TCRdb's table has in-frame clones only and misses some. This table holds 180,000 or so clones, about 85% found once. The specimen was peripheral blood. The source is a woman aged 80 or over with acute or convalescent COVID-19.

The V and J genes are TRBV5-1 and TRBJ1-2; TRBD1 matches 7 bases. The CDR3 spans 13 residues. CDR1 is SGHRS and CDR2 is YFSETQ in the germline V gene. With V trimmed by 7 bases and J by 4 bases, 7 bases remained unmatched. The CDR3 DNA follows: TGCGCCAGCCGTCCGACAGGGAGCTATGGCTACACCTTC. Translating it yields CASRPTGSYGYTF.

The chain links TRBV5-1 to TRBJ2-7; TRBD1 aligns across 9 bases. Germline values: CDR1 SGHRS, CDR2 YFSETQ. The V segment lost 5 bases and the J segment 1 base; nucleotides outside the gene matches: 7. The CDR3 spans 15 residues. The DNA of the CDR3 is TGCGCCAGCAGGGCCGGACAGGGGAGGTCCTACGAGCAGTACTTC. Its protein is CASRAGQGRSYEQYF.

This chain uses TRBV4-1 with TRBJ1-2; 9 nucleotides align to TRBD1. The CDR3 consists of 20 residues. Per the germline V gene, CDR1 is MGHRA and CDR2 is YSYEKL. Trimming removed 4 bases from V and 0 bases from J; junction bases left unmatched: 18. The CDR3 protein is CASSPFKRDRALPANYGYTF. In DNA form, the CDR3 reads TGCGCCAGCAGCCCTTTTAAACGGGACAGGGCTTTACCGGCTAACTATGGCTACACCTTC.

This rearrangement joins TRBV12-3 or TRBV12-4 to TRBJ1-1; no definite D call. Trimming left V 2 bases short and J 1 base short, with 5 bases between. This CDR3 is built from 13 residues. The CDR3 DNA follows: TGTGCCAGCAGTTTAAATAGGAACACTGAAGCTTTCTTT. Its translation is CASSLNRNTEAFF.

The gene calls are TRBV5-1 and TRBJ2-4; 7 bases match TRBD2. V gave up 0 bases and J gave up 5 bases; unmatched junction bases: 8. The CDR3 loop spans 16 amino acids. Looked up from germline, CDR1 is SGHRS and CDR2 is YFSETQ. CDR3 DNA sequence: TGCGCCAGCAGCTTGGGGGCCGGGGAGGGACAAAACATTCAGTACTTC. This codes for CASSLGAGEGQNIQYF.

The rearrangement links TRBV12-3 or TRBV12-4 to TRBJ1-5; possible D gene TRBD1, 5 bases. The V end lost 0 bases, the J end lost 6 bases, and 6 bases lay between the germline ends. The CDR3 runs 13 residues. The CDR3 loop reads CASSLARVQPQHF. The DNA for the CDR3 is TGTGCCAGCAGTTTAGCCAGGGTTCAGCCCCAGCATTTT.

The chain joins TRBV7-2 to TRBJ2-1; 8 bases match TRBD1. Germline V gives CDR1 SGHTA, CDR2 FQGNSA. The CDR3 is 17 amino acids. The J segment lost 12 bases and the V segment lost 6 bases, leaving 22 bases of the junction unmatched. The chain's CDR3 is CASSLSPGQALSGGQFF. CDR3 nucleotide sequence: TGTGCCAGCAGTCTTTCCCCGGGACAGGCCCTCTCGGGTGGGCAGTTCTTC.

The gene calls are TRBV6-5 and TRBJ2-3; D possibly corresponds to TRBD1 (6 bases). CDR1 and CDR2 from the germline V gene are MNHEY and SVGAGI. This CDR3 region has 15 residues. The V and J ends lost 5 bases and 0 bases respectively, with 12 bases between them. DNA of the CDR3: TGTGCCAGCAGTCTGGACAGTCCCAGCACAGATACGCAGTATTTT. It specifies CASSLDSPSTDTQYF.

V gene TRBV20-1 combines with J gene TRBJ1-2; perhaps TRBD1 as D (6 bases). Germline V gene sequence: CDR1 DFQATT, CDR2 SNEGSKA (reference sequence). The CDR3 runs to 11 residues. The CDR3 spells CSSRNRDGYTF. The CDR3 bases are TGCAGCAGTAGAAACAGGGATGGCTACACCTTC.

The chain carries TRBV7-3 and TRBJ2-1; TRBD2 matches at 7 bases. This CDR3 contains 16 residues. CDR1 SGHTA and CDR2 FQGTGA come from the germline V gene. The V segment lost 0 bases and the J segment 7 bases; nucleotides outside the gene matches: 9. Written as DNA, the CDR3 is TGTGCCAGCAGCTTAACGTTGGCGGGGAGGGGTAATGAGCAGTTCTTC. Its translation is CASSLTLAGRGNEQFF.

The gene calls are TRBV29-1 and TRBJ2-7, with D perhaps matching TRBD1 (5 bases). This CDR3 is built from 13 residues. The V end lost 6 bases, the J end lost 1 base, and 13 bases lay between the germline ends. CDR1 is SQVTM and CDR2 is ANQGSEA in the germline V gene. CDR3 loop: CSVQETASYEQYF. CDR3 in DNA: TGCAGCGTGCAAGAGACAGCATCCTACGAGCAGTACTTC.

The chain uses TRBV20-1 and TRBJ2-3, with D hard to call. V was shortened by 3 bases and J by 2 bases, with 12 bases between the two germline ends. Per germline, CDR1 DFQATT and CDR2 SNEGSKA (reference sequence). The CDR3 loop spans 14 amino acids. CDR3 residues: CSASRRLSTDTQYF. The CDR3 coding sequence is TGCAGTGCTAGTAGGCGGCTTTCCACAGATACGCAGTATTTT.

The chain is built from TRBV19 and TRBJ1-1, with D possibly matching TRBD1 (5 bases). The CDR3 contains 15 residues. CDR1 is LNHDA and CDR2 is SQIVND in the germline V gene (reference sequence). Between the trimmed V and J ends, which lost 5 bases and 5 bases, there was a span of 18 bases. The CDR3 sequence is CASSPSPGRGTEAFF. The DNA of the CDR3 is TGTGCCAGTAGTCCATCCCCTGGGAGGGGAACTGAAGCTTTCTTT.

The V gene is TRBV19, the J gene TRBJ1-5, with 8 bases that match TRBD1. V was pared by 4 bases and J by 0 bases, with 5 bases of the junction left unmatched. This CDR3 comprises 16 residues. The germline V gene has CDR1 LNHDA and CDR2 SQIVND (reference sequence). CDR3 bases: TGTGCCAGTAGTACCACAGGGGGTAATAGCAATCAGCCCCAGCATTTT. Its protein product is CASSTTGGNSNQPQHF.

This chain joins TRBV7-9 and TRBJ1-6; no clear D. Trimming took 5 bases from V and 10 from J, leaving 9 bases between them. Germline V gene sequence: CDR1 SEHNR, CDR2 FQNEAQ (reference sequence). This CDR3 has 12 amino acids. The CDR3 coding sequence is TGTGCCAGCAGCCCTGGCGGATCACCCCTCCACTTT. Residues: CASSPGGSPLHF.

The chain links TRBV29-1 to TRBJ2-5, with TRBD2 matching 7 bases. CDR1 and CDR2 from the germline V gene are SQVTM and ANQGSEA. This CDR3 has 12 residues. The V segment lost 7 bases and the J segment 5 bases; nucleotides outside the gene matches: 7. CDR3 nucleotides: TGCAGCGCGGGAGGTCCGCGGGAGACCCAGTACTTC. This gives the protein CSAGGPRETQYF.

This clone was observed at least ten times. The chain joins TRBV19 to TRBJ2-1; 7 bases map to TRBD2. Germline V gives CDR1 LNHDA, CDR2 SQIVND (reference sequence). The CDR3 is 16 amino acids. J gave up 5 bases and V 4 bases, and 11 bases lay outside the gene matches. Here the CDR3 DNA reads TGTGCCAGTAGTACCCCCTTTGGGCGGGGGAACAATGAGCAGTTCTTC. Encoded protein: CASSTPFGRGNNEQFF.

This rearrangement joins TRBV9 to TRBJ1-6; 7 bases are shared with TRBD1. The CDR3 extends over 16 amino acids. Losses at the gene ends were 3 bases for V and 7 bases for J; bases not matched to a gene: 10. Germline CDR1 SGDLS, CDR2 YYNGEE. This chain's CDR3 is CASSGTPGQKNSPLHF. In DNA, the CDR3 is TGTGCCAGCAGCGGGACGCCGGGACAGAAAAATTCACCCCTCCACTTT.

The CDR3 region is CASSLPTSGRVDEQFF. The CDR3, as DNA: TGTGCCAGCAGCCTGCCGACTAGCGGGAGGGTGGATGAGCAGTTCTTC. V gene TRBV5-4 combines with J gene TRBJ2-1; 14 bases fit TRBD2. CDR1 and CDR2 (germline): SGHNT, YYREEE (reference sequence). V lost 4 bases, J lost 8 bases, and 8 bases stayed unmatched. The CDR3 has 16 amino acids.

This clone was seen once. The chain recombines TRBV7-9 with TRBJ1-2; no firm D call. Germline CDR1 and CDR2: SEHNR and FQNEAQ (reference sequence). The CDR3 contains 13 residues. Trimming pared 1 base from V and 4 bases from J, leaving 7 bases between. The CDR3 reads CASSLDISYGYTF. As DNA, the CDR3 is TGTGCCAGCAGCTTAGATATCAGCTATGGCTACACCTTC.

The CDR3 DNA reads TGTGCCAGTACCGCGGACAGAGCCTACAATGAGCAGTTCTTC. It yields the protein CASTADRAYNEQFF. V is TRBV19 and J is TRBJ2-1; tentative D call: TRBD1 (6 bases). This CDR3 spans 14 amino acids. V dropped 7 bases and J dropped 2 bases, with 12 bases sitting between them. CDR1 is LNHDA, CDR2 SQIVND, per germline (reference sequence).

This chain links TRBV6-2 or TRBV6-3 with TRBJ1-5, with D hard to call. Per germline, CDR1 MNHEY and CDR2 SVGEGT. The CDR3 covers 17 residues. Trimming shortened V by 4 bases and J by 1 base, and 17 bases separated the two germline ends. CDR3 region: CASSSPPPVLSNQPQHF. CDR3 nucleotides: TGTGCCAGCAGTTCCCCTCCCCCGGTCTTGAGCAATCAGCCCCAGCATTTT.

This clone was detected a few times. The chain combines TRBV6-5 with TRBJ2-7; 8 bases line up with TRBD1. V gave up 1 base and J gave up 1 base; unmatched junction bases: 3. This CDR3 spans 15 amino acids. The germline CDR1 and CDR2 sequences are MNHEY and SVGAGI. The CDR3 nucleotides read TGTGCCAGCAGTTACTTAGGACAGGGTTCCTACGAGCAGTACTTC. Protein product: CASSYLGQGSYEQYF.

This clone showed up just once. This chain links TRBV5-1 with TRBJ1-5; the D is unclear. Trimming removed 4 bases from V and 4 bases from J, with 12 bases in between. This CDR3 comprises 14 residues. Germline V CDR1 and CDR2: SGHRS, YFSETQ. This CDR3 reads CASSLGGQNQPQHF. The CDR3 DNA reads TGCGCCAGCAGCCTTGGTGGGCAAAATCAGCCCCAGCATTTT.

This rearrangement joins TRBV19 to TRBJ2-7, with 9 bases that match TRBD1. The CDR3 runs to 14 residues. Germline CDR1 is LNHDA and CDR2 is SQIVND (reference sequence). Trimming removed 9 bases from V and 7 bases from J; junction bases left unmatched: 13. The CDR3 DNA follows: TGTGCCAGCCAGAAAGGACAGGGGCCATGGGAGCAGTACTTC. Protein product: CASQKGQGPWEQYF.

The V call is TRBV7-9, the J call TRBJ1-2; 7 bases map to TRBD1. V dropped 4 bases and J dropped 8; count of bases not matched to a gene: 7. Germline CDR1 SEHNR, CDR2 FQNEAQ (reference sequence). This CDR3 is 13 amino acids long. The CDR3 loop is CASSSSTGRGYTF. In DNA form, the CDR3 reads TGTGCCAGCAGCTCCTCGACAGGGAGGGGCTACACCTTC.